This TCR beta chain stems from a study of identical twins. Study-wide results and limits: The more abundant beta clonotypes in cord blood had fewer insertions, and memory repertoires did not show this. Weaker excess sharing between twins was seen in beta out-of-frame sequences. The study drew conclusions from cross-sectional statistical analysis, not from following the same donors.

Using its own MiXCR run on the 5' RACE reads, TCRdb lists one record per CDR3 protein. Seen here are about 660,000 distinct CDR3 sequences, 8.5% to 9.5% observed once, and the top ten hold 0.98%. A word on this clonotype: The target antigen is unknown.

This CDR3 has 12 residues. The V and J ends lost 4 bases and 6 bases respectively, with 10 bases between them. Germline V gives CDR1 LNHNV, CDR2 YYDKDF (reference sequence). The same specimen was also included in a second study, on yellow fever vaccine responses in identical twins. As reported in that work: Vaccine-induced T cell responses in twins were reportedly observed to appear partly convergent, partly personalized.

J is TRBJ2-7 and V is TRBV15; D might be TRBD2 (6 bases). Sequencing input: PBMCs. The receptor comes from a woman between 18 and 29 years old in good health. CDR3 amino acids: CATSTSGVEQYF. The CDR3 DNA reads TGTGCCACCAGCACTTCGGGGGTCGAGCAGTACTTC.